A selection of T cell receptor beta chains follows, all from one sample in a study of T-cell reconstitution after alpha-beta-depleted transplantation in children. A single record per CDR3 protein comes from TCRdb applying MiXCR to the PCR reads. This sample has about 980,000 distinct CDR3 sequences, with around 30% found just once. The source material was PBMCs, mostly from graft donor cells, sampled 360 days after TCRalphabeta/CD19-depleted stem cell transplant. The receptors stem from a boy younger than two who had a stem cell transplant for SCID, so the T cells may come from the graft donor. Both conserved end residues are part of each CDR3. Fields, in order: CDR3 protein, J gene, V gene, clone size. Only part of the rows carry a size: once, few, many, or a class if the clone is expanded.

cdr3_aa: CASSRLAGAIQETQYF
j_call: TRBJ2-5
v_call: TRBV6-1
clone_size: -

cdr3_aa: CASSLVETGDTSYEQYF
j_call: TRBJ2-7
v_call: TRBV7-2
clone_size: many

cdr3_aa: CASSPRIGQFF
j_call: TRBJ2-1
v_call: TRBV18
clone_size: once

cdr3_aa: CSVGPGDRYNEQFF
j_call: TRBJ2-1
v_call: TRBV29-1
clone_size: few

cdr3_aa: CASSVPGHHSYEQYF
j_call: TRBJ2-7
v_call: TRBV2
clone_size: few

cdr3_aa: CASPQGAGDTQYF
j_call: TRBJ2-3
v_call: TRBV25-1
clone_size: few

cdr3_aa: CASSLMGGLYEQYF
j_call: TRBJ2-7
v_call: TRBV7-6
clone_size: -

cdr3_aa: CASSYWGVNTEAFF
j_call: TRBJ1-1
v_call: TRBV12-3/TRBV12-4
clone_size: few

cdr3_aa: CASSQERGGFSLAKNIQYF
j_call: TRBJ2-4
v_call: TRBV4-1
clone_size: few

cdr3_aa: CASSYSGTGVLTEAFF
j_call: TRBJ1-1
v_call: TRBV6-5
clone_size: -

cdr3_aa: CASSSGPGGEQFF
j_call: TRBJ2-1
v_call: TRBV18
clone_size: -

cdr3_aa: CASSLNAGVQETQYF
j_call: TRBJ2-5
v_call: TRBV5-1
clone_size: few

cdr3_aa: CSARDVERLTDQPQHF
j_call: TRBJ1-5
v_call: TRBV20-1
clone_size: few

cdr3_aa: CATPTLDRAFNTGELFF
j_call: TRBJ2-2
v_call: TRBV10-3
clone_size: -

cdr3_aa: CASSLNIARVSTDTQYF
j_call: TRBJ2-3
v_call: TRBV5-1
clone_size: -

cdr3_aa: CASSGGGPDTQYF
j_call: TRBJ2-3
v_call: TRBV5-1
clone_size: few

cdr3_aa: CASSQGRAGLGDEQFF
j_call: TRBJ2-1
v_call: TRBV4-2
clone_size: many

cdr3_aa: CASSYSTSGDSPLHF
j_call: TRBJ1-6
v_call: TRBV6-5
clone_size: few

cdr3_aa: CASSFGREDTQYF
j_call: TRBJ2-3
v_call: TRBV5-1
clone_size: -

cdr3_aa: CATSRGPQDTQYF
j_call: TRBJ2-3
v_call: TRBV15
clone_size: -

cdr3_aa: CASTRLLYRTGLTYEQYF
j_call: TRBJ2-7
v_call: TRBV28
clone_size: few

cdr3_aa: CASSPKAETQYF
j_call: TRBJ2-5
v_call: TRBV18
clone_size: -

cdr3_aa: CASSPTPFPTVNNEQFF
j_call: TRBJ2-1
v_call: TRBV5-5
clone_size: -

cdr3_aa: CASSPEGGSTYEQYF
j_call: TRBJ2-7
v_call: TRBV9
clone_size: few

cdr3_aa: CASSPRLAGVADTQYF
j_call: TRBJ2-3
v_call: TRBV18
clone_size: few

cdr3_aa: CASSLAFTGATGANVLTF
j_call: TRBJ2-6
v_call: TRBV5-1
clone_size: few

cdr3_aa: CASSLGQTGDTQYF
j_call: TRBJ2-3
v_call: TRBV5-1
clone_size: -

cdr3_aa: CASSRWAGIPEGTEAFF
j_call: TRBJ1-1
v_call: TRBV27
clone_size: few

cdr3_aa: CSAVDRVDVRGELFF
j_call: TRBJ2-2
v_call: TRBV20-1
clone_size: -

cdr3_aa: CASTPDGNAEAFF
j_call: TRBJ1-1
v_call: TRBV5-1
clone_size: -

cdr3_aa: CASRALGSSYNEQFF
j_call: TRBJ2-1
v_call: TRBV10-2
clone_size: -

cdr3_aa: CASSLGATQGPGAFF
j_call: TRBJ1-1
v_call: TRBV19
clone_size: few

cdr3_aa: CSARERHRASYEQYF
j_call: TRBJ2-7
v_call: TRBV20-1
clone_size: -

cdr3_aa: CASRAGTENTEAFF
j_call: TRBJ1-1
v_call: TRBV7-3
clone_size: few

cdr3_aa: CSVSPLGEGGNEQFF
j_call: TRBJ2-1
v_call: TRBV29-1
clone_size: few

cdr3_aa: CASSSQGAGGYTF
j_call: TRBJ1-2
v_call: TRBV7-6
clone_size: -

cdr3_aa: CASSLGLNEKLFF
j_call: TRBJ1-4
v_call: TRBV2
clone_size: many